What follows is one T cell receptor beta chain and its context. Its antigen is unknown. The treatment here: around 19 received Ad26.COV2.S at low or high dose, single or two shots; several received placebo; per-sample allocation not given. At day 63 after the first vaccine or placebo injection, samples were drawn. The data are from a study of Ad26.COV2.S vaccination and SARS-CoV-2 variants. Findings and caveats of the study: TCR breadth and depth estimates may have understated total T cell responses.

TCRdb's copy holds only in-frame clones and misses some; the assay was immunoSEQ multiplex PCR. The table lists almost 400,000 clones, 89% of them singletons. The junction had 26 bases not matched to a gene; V was cut back by 2 bases and J by 5 bases. Germline CDR1 and CDR2: MNHEY and SMNVEV (reference sequence). The length of the CDR3 is 23 residues. The source was peripheral blood, collected in a trial of Ad26.COV2.S vaccine versus placebo. This receptor was obtained from a person aged 18-65 years who received the Ad26.COV2.S COVID-19 vaccine or a placebo. This sequence joins TRBV27 and TRBJ2-1; 11 bases are a match to TRBD1. CDR3 sequence: CASSLLGTGGFAVGAGEDNEQFF. In nucleotides, the CDR3 is TGTGCCAGCAGTTTACTCGGGACAGGGGGATTTGCCGTAGGGGCGGGGGAAGACAATGAGCAGTTCTTC.